The subject of this entry is one T cell receptor (beta chain). What it binds is not known. Two oligonucleotides, mixed equimolar, formed the beta constant-region primer covering TRBC1 and TRBC2. Ligated cDNA was amplified by four rounds of PCR with nested alpha and beta constant-region primers and SP2. TCRdb fed the UMI-ligation and nested PCR reads into MiXCR, producing one record per CDR3 protein. This table has around 100,000 distinct CDR3 sequences, about 15% appearing once. This sample is part of a study of naive and memory T cell subsets. Points from the study as a whole: TCR counts from RNA may reflect activation-linked expression changes. From naive to CM, EM and EMRA, diversity decreased and Gini increased. A clonotype means one alpha or beta sequence, not an alpha/beta pair. Findings for naive and memory subsets could not be checked against ground truth. Naive repertoires, especially CD8, held a few larger clonotypes, possibly memory cells re-expressing CD45RA.

V lost 5 bases and J lost 9; bases outside the gene matches: 7. The CDR3 has 15 residues. What was sequenced was naive CD8+ T cells from blood. This TCR came from a human donor in good health. V is TRBV12-3 or TRBV12-4 and J is TRBJ2-1, with 13 bases matching TRBD2. Here the CDR3 reads CASSTLAGGPGEQFF. The CDR3 DNA reads TGTGCCAGCAGTACACTAGCGGGGGGGCCAGGTGAGCAGTTCTTC.